This entry lists 8 T cell receptor beta chains sequenced from one sample in a study of T cell responses to AZD1222 COVID-19 vaccine. Libraries were prepared by immunoSEQ multiplex PCR; TCRdb keeps only in-frame clonotypes and omits some of them. Here the sample spans some 110,000 clones, around 90% being singletons. Sequencing used peripheral blood, obtained on day 0 of AZD1222 vaccination. Source of these receptors: an adult in good health.

This chain joins TRBV6-5 and TRBJ1-4, with a possible D match to TRBD1 (5 bases). CDR1 and CDR2 (germline): MNHEY, SVGAGI. Trimming pared 0 bases from V and 7 bases from J, leaving 12 bases between. The CDR3 runs to 15 residues. CDR3 sequence: CASSYSGVGTEKLFF. The CDR3 DNA follows: TGTGCCAGCAGTTACTCAGGGGTAGGGACTGAAAAACTGTTTTTT.

The V gene is TRBV6-6, the J gene TRBJ1-5; TRBD1 matches 8 bases. The CDR3 loop spans 16 amino acids. J was trimmed by 3 bases and V by 3 bases; bases with no gene match: 7. The germline gives CDR1 MNHNY, CDR2 SVGAGI (reference sequence). DNA for the CDR3: TGTGCCAGCAGTTATCCGGGACAGGCCGCCAATCAGCCCCAGCATTTT. This gives the protein CASSYPGQAANQPQHF.

This chain uses TRBV18 with TRBJ1-1; D might be TRBD1 (6 bases). This CDR3 is built from 13 residues. Germline CDR1 reads KGHSH; CDR2 reads LQKENI. V was shortened by 9 bases and J by 5 bases, with 16 bases between the two germline ends. CDR3 amino acids: CASSGQRGTEAFF. The CDR3 DNA reads TGTGCCAGTTCTGGACAGCGAGGAACTGAAGCTTTCTTT.

This chain joins TRBV10-3 and TRBJ2-3, with TRBD2 matching over 12 bases. CDR3 length equals 15 residues. Germline assignment: CDR1 ENHRY and CDR2 SYGVKD. Unmatched junction bases numbered 6, after V lost 6 bases and J lost 5 bases. The CDR3 bases are TGTGCCATCAGCACTAGCGGGGGGCATGGAGATACGCAGTATTTT. Amino acids: CAISTSGGHGDTQYF.

The chain links TRBV4-2 to TRBJ2-3; D is perhaps TRBD1 (5 bases). There are 16 residues in the CDR3. Deletions cut 0 bases from V and 2 bases from J, with 12 bases between. Germline V gives CDR1 LGHNA, CDR2 YNFKEQ. The CDR3 DNA reads TGTGCCAGCAGCCAAGAAGGGGTCCGGCCCACAGATACGCAGTATTTT. Translated: CASSQEGVRPTDTQYF.

This chain uses TRBV2 with TRBJ2-7, with 10 bases lining up with TRBD1. The CDR3 is 13 residues long. The ends lost 4 bases at V and 5 bases at J; junction bases unmatched: 2. Germline V gene lookup returns CDR1 SNHLY and CDR2 FYNNEI. The CDR3, as DNA: TGTGCCAGCAGTGGACAGGGGGCCGACGAGCAGTACTTC. Translating it yields CASSGQGADEQYF.

The chain is built from TRBV5-1 and TRBJ1-1; D is possibly TRBD1 (5 bases). Germline CDR1 SGHRS, CDR2 YFSETQ. This CDR3 is 15 amino acids long. The V end was cut by 0 bases, the J end by 6 bases, with 15 bases between. CDR3 residues: CASSLAPGMNSEAFF. In DNA form, the CDR3 reads TGCGCCAGCAGCTTGGCCCCAGGGATGAATTCTGAAGCTTTCTTT. The full variable domain, with the rest looked up from reference TRBV5-1 and TRBJ1-1, is KAGVTQTPRYLIKTRGQQVTLSCSPISGHRSVSWYQQTPGQGLQFLFEYFSETQRNKGNFPGRFSGRQFSNSRSEMNVSTLELGDSALYLCASSLAPGMNSEAFFGQGTRLTVV.

This clone was recorded once. As DNA, the CDR3 is TGTGCCATCAGTGCACAGACAGGCGGGGGCAATCAGCCCCAGCATTTT. This encodes CAISAQTGGGNQPQHF. The rearrangement joins TRBV10-3 to TRBJ1-5, with a tentative D call TRBD1 (6 bases). Trimming removed 4 bases from V and 2 bases from J, with 15 bases in between. The CDR3 loop spans 16 amino acids. Germline V gives CDR1 ENHRY, CDR2 SYGVKD.